This T cell receptor beta chain was profiled in a study of T cell changes during pregnancy in multiple sclerosis. This CDR3 comprises 13 residues. The J segment lost 4 bases and the V segment lost 3 bases, leaving 1 base of the junction unmatched. CDR1 ENHRY and CDR2 SYGVKD come from the germline V gene. Sequencing used immunoSEQ multiplex PCR; TCRdb keeps in-frame clones, though not all of them. The data hold over 85,000 clones, with around 90% observed a single time. This chain joins TRBV10-3 and TRBJ1-2; 8 bases are a match to TRBD1. The material was peripheral blood, obtained in the first trimester of pregnancy. The sequence was obtained from a female donor in good health, enrolled as a control in a pregnancy study. CDR3 coding DNA: TGTGCCATCAGTGAAGGGACAGGCTATGGCTACACCTTC. This codes for CAISEGTGYGYTF.